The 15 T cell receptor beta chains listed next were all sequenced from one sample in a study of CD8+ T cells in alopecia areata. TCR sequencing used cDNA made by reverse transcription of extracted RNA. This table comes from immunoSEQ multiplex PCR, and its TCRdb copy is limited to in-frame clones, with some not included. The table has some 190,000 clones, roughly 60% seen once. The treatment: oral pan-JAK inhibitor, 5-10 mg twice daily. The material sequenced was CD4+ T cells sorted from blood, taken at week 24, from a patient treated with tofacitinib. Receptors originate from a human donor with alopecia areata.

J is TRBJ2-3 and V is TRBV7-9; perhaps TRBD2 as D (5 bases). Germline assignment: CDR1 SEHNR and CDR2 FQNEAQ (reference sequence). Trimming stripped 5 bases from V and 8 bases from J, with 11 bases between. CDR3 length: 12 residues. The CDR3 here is CASSPVRGTQYF. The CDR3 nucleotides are TGTGCCAGCAGCCCCGTTCGGGGTACGCAGTATTTT.

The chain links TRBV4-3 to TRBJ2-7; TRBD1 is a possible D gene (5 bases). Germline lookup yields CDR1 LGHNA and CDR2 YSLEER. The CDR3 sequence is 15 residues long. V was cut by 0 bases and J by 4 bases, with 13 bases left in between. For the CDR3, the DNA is TGCGCCAGCAGCCAAGAGCAGGGAAGAGAGTACGAGCAGTACTTC. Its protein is CASSQEQGREYEQYF.

In DNA form, the CDR3 reads TGTGCCAGCAGCTTGGCGGGGGAACAGCCCCAGCATTTT. Translating it yields CASSLAGEQPQHF. The chain uses TRBV5-6 and TRBJ1-5; a possible D gene is TRBD1 (5 bases). Trimming removed 0 bases from V and 7 bases from J, with 8 bases in between. The germline gives CDR1 SGHDT, CDR2 YYEEEE. This CDR3 contains 13 residues.

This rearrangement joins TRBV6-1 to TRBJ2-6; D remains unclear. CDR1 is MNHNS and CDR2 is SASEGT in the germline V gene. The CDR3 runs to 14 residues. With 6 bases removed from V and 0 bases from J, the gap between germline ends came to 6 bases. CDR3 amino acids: CASRGVSGANVLTF. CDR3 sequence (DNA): TGTGCCAGCAGAGGAGTCTCTGGGGCCAACGTCCTGACTTTC.

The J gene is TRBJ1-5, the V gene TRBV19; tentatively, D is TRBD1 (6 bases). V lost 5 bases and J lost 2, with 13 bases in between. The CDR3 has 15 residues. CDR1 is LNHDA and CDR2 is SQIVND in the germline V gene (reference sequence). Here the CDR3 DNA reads TGTGCCAGTAGTCCAGGGGACACCCGCAATCAGCCCCAGCATTTT. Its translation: CASSPGDTRNQPQHF.

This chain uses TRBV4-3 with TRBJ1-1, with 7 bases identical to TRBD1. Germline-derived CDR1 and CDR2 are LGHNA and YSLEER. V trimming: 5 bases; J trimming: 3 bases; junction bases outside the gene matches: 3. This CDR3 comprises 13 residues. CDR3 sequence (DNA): TGCGCCAGCAGCAAGGGGGCGGACACTGAAGCTTTCTTT. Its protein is CASSKGADTEAFF.

Written as DNA, the CDR3 is TGTGCCAGCAGTGACTATGGGACTATCCAAGAGACCCAGTACTTC. It is translated as CASSDYGTIQETQYF. V gene TRBV2 combines with J gene TRBJ2-5; 7 bases agree with TRBD2. Germline trimming cut 3 bases from V and 1 base from J; bases unmatched to any gene: 5. The CDR3 runs 15 residues. Germline CDR1 SNHLY, CDR2 FYNNEI.

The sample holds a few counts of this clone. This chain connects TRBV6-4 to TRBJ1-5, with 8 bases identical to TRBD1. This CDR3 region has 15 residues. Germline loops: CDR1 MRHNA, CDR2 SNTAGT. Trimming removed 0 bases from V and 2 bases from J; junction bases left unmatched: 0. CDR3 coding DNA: TGTGCCAGCAGTGACTCGACAGGGGGCAATCAGCCCCAGCATTTT. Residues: CASSDSTGGNQPQHF.

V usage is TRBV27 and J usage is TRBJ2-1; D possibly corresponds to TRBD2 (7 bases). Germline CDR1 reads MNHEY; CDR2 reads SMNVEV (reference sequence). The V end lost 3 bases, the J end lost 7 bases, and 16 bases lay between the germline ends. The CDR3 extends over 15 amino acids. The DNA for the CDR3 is TGTGCCAGCAGTTTCTCGGGGGGCGGGTTAAATGAGCAGTTCTTC. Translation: CASSFSGGGLNEQFF.

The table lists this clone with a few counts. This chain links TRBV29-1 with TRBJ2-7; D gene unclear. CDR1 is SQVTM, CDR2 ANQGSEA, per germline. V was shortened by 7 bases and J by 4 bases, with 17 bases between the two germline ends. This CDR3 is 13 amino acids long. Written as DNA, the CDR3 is TGCAGCGCTGGTACGTCCAAGGCGTACGAGCAGTACTTC. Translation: CSAGTSKAYEQYF.

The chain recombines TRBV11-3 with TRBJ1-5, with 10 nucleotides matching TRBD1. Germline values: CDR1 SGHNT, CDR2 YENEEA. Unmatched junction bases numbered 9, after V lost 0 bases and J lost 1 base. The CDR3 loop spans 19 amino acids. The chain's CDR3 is CASSLDQEDRGLSNQPQHF. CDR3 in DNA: TGTGCCAGCAGCTTAGATCAGGAGGACAGGGGGTTAAGCAATCAGCCCCAGCATTTT.

Written as DNA, the CDR3 is TGCGCCAGCAGCCCCGGAGTTCGGGGGAAAACTGGGGCCAACGTCCTGACTTTC. Protein product: CASSPGVRGKTGANVLTF. The rearrangement links TRBV5-1 to TRBJ2-6, with D tentatively TRBD2 (6 bases). This CDR3 is built from 18 residues. CDR1 and CDR2 from the germline V gene are SGHRS and YFSETQ. Trimming removed 4 bases from V and 2 bases from J, with 19 bases in between.

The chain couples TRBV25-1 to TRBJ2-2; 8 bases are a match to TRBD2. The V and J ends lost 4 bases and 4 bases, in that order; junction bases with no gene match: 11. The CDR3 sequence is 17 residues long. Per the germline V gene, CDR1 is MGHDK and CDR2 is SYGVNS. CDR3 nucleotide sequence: TGTGCCAGCAGTGGGTTGATGAGCGGGGGCCCCACCGGGGAGCTGTTTTTT. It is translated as CASSGLMSGGPTGELFF.

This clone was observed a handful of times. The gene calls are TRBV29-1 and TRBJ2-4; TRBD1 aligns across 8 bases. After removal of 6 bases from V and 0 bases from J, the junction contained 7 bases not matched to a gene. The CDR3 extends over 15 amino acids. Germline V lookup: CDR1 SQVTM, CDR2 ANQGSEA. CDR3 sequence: CSVIDRGLAKNIQYF. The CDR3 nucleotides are TGCAGCGTAATCGACAGGGGCTTAGCCAAAAACATTCAGTACTTC.

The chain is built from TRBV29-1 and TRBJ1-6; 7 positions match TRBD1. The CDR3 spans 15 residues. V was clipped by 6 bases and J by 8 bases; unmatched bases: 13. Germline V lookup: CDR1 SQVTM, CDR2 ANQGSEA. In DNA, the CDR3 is TGCAGCGTCCGTACAGGGACAGCCGCTCATTCACCCCTCCACTTT. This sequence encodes CSVRTGTAAHSPLHF.